The T cell receptor beta chain described here comes from a study of monozygotic twins with inflammatory bowel disease. Study outcomes and limitations: Especially with disease activity, IBD patients had fewer clonotypes in common with others than healthy twins did. Neither one strong signal nor one clonotype associated with IBD was supported.

Turning to this clonotype: The antigen remains undetermined.

The germline V gene encodes CDR1 SGHRS and CDR2 YFSETQ. The CDR3 covers 13 residues. Every TCR library drew on 3,500 to 4,000 ng of total RNA. Investigators made cDNA in eight separate reactions per sample. TCRdb re-called the 5' RACE reads and gives one entry per CDR3 protein, without DNA. This table holds approximately 120,000 distinct CDR3 sequences. The receptor was derived from a human donor with ulcerative colitis or Crohn's disease, or a healthy co-twin of an affected twin (not recorded which). V and J are TRBV5-1 and TRBJ2-7; absent DNA, TCRdb's TRBD1 call cannot be checked. Sequencing was performed on blood. CDR3 amino acids: CASSWARDYEQYF.